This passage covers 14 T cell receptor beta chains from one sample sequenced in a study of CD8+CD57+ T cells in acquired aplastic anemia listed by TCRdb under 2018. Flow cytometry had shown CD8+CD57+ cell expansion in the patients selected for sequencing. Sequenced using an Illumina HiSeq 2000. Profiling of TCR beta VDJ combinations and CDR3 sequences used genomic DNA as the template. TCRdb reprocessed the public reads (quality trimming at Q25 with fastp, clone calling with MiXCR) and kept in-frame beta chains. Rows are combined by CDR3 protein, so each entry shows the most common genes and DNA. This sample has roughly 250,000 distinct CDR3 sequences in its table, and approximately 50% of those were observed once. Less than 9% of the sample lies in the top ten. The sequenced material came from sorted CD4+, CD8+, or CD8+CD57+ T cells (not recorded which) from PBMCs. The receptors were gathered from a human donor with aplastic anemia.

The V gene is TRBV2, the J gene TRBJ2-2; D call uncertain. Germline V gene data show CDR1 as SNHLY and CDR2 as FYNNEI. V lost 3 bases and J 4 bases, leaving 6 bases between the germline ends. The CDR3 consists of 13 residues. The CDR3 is CASSEDGTGELFF. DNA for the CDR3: TGTGCCAGCAGTGAGGACGGCACCGGGGAGCTGTTTTTT.

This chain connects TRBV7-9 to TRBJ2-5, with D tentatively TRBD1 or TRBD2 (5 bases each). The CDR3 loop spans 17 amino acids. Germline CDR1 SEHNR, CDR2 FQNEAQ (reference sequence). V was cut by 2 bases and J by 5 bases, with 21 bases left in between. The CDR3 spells CASSLRDGTNTGETQYF. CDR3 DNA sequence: TGTGCCAGCAGCTTAAGAGACGGGACCAACACCGGGGAGACCCAGTACTTC. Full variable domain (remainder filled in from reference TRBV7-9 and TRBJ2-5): DTGVSQNPRHKITKRGQNVTFRCDPISEHNRLYWYRQTLGQGPEFLTYFQNEAQLEKSRLLSDRFSAERPKGSFSTLEIQRTEQGDSAMYLCASSLRDGTNTGETQYFGPGTRLLVL.

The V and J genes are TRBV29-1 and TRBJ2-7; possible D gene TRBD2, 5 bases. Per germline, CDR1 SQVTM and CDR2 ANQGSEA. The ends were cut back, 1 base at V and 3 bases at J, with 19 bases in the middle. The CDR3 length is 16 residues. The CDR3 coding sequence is TGCAGCGTTGAAGGAGGGCTCCGACTAAACCTCTACGAGCAGTACTTC. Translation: CSVEGGLRLNLYEQYF.

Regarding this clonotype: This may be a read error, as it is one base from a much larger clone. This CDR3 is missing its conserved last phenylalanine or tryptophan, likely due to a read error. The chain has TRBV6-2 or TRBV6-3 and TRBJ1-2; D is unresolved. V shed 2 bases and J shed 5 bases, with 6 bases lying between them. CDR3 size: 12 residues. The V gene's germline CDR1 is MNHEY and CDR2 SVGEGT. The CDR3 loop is CASSYSLYGYTL. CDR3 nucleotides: TGTGCCAGCAGTTACAGTCTATATGGCTACACCCTC.

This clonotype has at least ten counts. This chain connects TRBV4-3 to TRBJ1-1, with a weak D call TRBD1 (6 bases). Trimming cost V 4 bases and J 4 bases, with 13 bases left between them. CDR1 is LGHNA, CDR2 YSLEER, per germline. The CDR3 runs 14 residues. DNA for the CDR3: TGCGCCAGCAGCCCCAACAGGGCAAGCACTGAAGCTTTCTTT. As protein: CASSPNRASTEAFF.

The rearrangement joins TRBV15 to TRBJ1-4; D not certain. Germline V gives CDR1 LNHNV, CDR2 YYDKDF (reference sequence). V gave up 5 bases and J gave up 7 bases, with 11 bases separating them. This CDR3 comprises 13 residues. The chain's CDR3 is CATSVHRGEKLFF. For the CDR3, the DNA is TGTGCCACCAGCGTCCACCGTGGTGAAAAACTGTTTTTT.

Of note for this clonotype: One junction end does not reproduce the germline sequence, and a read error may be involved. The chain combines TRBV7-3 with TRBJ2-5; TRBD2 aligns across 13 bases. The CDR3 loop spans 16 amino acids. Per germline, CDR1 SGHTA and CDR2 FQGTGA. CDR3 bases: TGTGCCAGCAGCCTAACTAGCGGGAGGGTCGAGGAGACCCAGTACTTC. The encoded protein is CASSLTSGRVEETQYF.

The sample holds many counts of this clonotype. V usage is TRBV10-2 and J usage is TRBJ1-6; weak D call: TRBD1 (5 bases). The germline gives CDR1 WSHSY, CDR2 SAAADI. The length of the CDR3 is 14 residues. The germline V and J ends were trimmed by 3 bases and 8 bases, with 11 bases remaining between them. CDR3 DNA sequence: TGCGCCAGCAGTGATTGGTGGGGGGATTCACCCCTCCACTTT. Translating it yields CASSDWWGDSPLHF.

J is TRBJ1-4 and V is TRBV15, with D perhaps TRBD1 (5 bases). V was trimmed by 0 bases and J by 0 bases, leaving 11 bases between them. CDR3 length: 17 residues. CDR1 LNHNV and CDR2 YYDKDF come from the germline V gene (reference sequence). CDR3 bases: TGTGCCACCAGCAGAGAGCGGGGCAGATCAACTAATGAAAAACTGTTTTTT. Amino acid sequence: CATSRERGRSTNEKLFF.

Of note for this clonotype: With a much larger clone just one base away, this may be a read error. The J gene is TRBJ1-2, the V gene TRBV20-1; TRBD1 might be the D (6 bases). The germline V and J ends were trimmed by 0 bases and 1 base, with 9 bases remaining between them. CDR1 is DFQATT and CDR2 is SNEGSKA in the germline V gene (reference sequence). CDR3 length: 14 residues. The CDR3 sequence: CSAREQGLNYGYTF. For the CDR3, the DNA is TGCAGTGCTAGAGAGCAGGGGCTTAACTATGGCTACACCTTC.

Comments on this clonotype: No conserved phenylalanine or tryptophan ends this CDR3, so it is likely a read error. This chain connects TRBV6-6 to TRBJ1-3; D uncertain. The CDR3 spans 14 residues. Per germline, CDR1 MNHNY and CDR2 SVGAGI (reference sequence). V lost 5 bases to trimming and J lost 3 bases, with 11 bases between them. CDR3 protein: CASSALGRGNTIYL. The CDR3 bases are TGTGCCAGCAGTGCACTTGGGCGTGGAAACACCATATATCTT.

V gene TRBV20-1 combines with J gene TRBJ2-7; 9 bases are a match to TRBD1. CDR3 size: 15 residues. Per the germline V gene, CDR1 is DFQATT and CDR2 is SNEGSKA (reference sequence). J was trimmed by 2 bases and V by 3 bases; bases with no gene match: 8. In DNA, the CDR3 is TGCAGTGCTAGTGACTCCGGGACAGGGACCTACGAGCAGTACTTC. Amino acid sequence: CSASDSGTGTYEQYF.

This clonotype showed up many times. The CDR3 DNA reads TGTGCCAGCAGCCCAGGACTAGCGGGCTTCGAGCAGTACTTC. Translating gives CASSPGLAGFEQYF. The chain has TRBV3-1 and TRBJ2-7; the match to TRBD2 covers 11 bases. The V segment lost 4 bases and the J segment 6 bases; nucleotides outside the gene matches: 5. CDR1 and CDR2 (germline): LGHDT, YNNKEL (reference sequence). The CDR3 extends over 14 amino acids.

Here the CDR3 reads CASSSRDIGFGSLHF. The CDR3 DNA sequence: TGTGCCAGCAGCAGCCGGGACATTGGATTTGGGTCCCTCCACTTT. This chain uses TRBV2 with TRBJ1-6, with D possibly matching TRBD1 (6 bases). Looked up from germline, CDR1 is SNHLY and CDR2 is FYNNEI. This CDR3 is built from 15 residues. Trimming stripped 6 bases from V and 14 bases from J, with 23 bases between.